This T cell receptor beta chain was obtained from a study of blood T cell repertoires in COVID-19. Data came from immunoSEQ multiplex PCR; TCRdb stores just in-frame clones and leaves some out. The sample has 150,000 to 200,000 clones, roughly 77% seen once; the top ten hold roughly a tenth. Trimming took off 0 bases at V and 6 bases at J, with 9 bases between the two ends. Germline values: CDR1 KGHSH, CDR2 LQKENI. This CDR3 is built from 15 residues. The sequencing input was peripheral blood. The chain uses TRBV18 and TRBJ1-6; no firm D call. The source of this sequence is a human donor in a cohort sampled during active COVID-19. This CDR3 is CASSPPFQSNSPLHF. In DNA, the CDR3 is TGTGCCAGCTCACCACCGTTTCAGTCTAATTCACCCCTCCACTTT.